These 25 T cell receptor beta chains originate from one sample sequenced in a study of T cells in Graves' hyperthyroidism and ophthalmopathy. TCR beta CDR3 sequences were amplified from RNA transcripts. Researchers ran a first-round RT-PCR on the TCR CDR3 using the HTBI primer set. A single record per CDR3 protein comes from TCRdb applying MiXCR to the multiplex PCR reads. The repertoire holds around 620,000 distinct CDR3 sequences, around 42% seen once, with roughly 19% in the top ten. The material sequenced was peripheral blood or thyroid tissue (not recorded which). The receptor source for this set is an adult woman with Graves' disease, either hyperthyroidism or ophthalmopathy (not recorded which).

The J gene is TRBJ2-3, the V gene TRBV28; D ambiguous. The CDR3 runs 12 residues. With 7 bases removed from V and 6 bases from J, the gap between germline ends came to 11 bases. Germline V gene lookup returns CDR1 MDHEN and CDR2 SYDVKM. Here the CDR3 reads CASTRAADTQYF. The CDR3 bases are TGTGCCAGCACCCGGGCAGCTGATACGCAGTATTTT.

The chain joins TRBV5-1 to TRBJ2-2, with 7 bases aligning to TRBD1. The CDR3 has 15 residues. The V and J ends lost 4 bases and 3 bases, in that order; junction bases with no gene match: 6. In germline, CDR1 is SGHRS, CDR2 YFSETQ. CDR3 nucleotides: TGCGCCAGCAGCACCGGGACAGCGTACACCGGGGAGCTGTTTTTT. Translated: CASSTGTAYTGELFF.

Only one count was recorded for this clonotype. J is TRBJ2-7 and V is TRBV5-1, with 7 nucleotides matching TRBD1. This CDR3 is built from 17 residues. After removal of 4 bases from V and 2 bases from J, the junction contained 15 bases not matched to a gene. Germline CDR1 and CDR2: SGHRS and YFSETQ. CDR3 sequence: CASSPRPGQVKPYEQYF. The CDR3 DNA reads as TGCGCCAGCAGCCCCCGGCCCGGACAGGTGAAACCCTACGAGCAGTACTTC. Looking up the rest from reference TRBV5-1 and TRBJ2-7 gives the full variable domain: KAGVTQTPRYLIKTRGQQVTLSCSPISGHRSVSWYQQTPGQGLQFLFEYFSETQRNKGNFPGRFSGRQFSNSRSEMNVSTLELGDSALYLCASSPRPGQVKPYEQYFGPGTRLTVT.

The CDR3 sequence: CASTRTGGPYEQYF. Here the CDR3 DNA reads TGTGCCAGCACTCGAACGGGAGGGCCGTACGAGCAGTACTTC. The genes are TRBV2 and TRBJ2-7; TRBD2 agrees at 8 bases. Trimming removed 7 bases from V and 4 bases from J; junction bases left unmatched: 9. This CDR3 has 14 residues. CDR1 and CDR2 (germline): SNHLY, FYNNEI.

This clonotype was seen repeatedly, ten times or more. V is TRBV19 and J is TRBJ1-2; no firm D call. The CDR3 has 13 amino acids. With 8 bases removed from V and 0 bases from J, the gap between germline ends came to 10 bases. Germline V CDR1 and CDR2: LNHDA, SQIVND (reference sequence). As DNA, the CDR3 is TGTGCCAGTTCGAAAGGCCCTAACTATGGCTACACCTTC. It yields the protein CASSKGPNYGYTF.

This clonotype appeared many times. The chain uses TRBV7-3 and TRBJ1-1; TRBD1 might be the D (5 bases). The CDR3 contains 13 residues. Germline values: CDR1 SGHTA, CDR2 FQGTGA. Trimming removed 4 bases at V and 8 bases at J, with 14 bases between. The CDR3 nucleotides are TGTGCCAGCAGCTCTGGGACTCCAAGAGAAGCTTTCTTT. This gives the protein CASSSGTPREAFF.

Many counts were recorded for this clonotype. V usage is TRBV6-6 and J usage is TRBJ1-5, with D maybe TRBD1 (5 bases). Between the trimmed V and J ends, which lost 5 bases and 2 bases, there was a span of 10 bases. The CDR3 runs to 14 residues. The V gene's germline CDR1 is MNHNY and CDR2 SVGAGI (reference sequence). The CDR3 region has the DNA TGTGCCAGCAGTCCTCAGGGTGGCAATCAGCCCCAGCATTTT. Its translation: CASSPQGGNQPQHF.

This chain links TRBV10-3 with TRBJ2-5; the D gene is possibly TRBD1 (6 bases). Germline V gives CDR1 ENHRY, CDR2 SYGVKD. The V gene lost 6 bases and the J gene lost 3 bases, with 8 bases spanning the gap. The CDR3 consists of 12 residues. CDR3 DNA sequence: TGTGCCATCAGGGGACAAGAAGAGACCCAGTACTTC. It translates to CAIRGQEETQYF.

J is TRBJ1-5 and V is TRBV7-2; D gene unclear. V was clipped by 5 bases and J by 9 bases, with 11 bases between them. CDR3 length: 12 residues. Germline-derived CDR1 and CDR2 are SGHTA and FQGNSA. CDR3 sequence reads: CASSTRARPQHF. In nucleotides, the CDR3 is TGTGCCAGCAGCACTCGCGCAAGGCCCCAGCATTTT. The variable domain in full, with the rest retrieved from reference TRBV7-2 and TRBJ1-5, is GAGVSQSPSNKVTEKGKDVELRCDPISGHTALYWYRQSLGQGLEFLIYFQGNSAPDKSGLPSDRFSAERTGGSVSTLTIQRTQQEDSAVYLCASSTRARPQHFGDGTRLSIL.

This clonotype was seen a handful of times. This sequence joins TRBV29-1 and TRBJ2-5; the D is unclear. Trimming removed 4 bases from V and 2 bases from J, with 8 bases in between. The CDR3 length is 12 residues. The germline gives CDR1 SQVTM, CDR2 ANQGSEA. For the CDR3, the DNA is TGCAGCGTTGGGGCTTTTCAAGAGACCCAGTACTTC. Translated: CSVGAFQETQYF.

This clonotype came up many times. The V gene is TRBV5-1, the J gene TRBJ2-5, with 8 positions matching TRBD2. V dropped 0 bases and J dropped 3; count of bases not matched to a gene: 4. From germline, CDR1 is SGHRS and CDR2 YFSETQ. The CDR3 is made up of 15 amino acids. The DNA for the CDR3 is TGCGCCAGCAGCTTGGCTCCCGGGAGGGAAGAGACCCAGTACTTC. Protein: CASSLAPGREETQYF.

The chain has TRBV20-1 and TRBJ1-4; D ambiguous. The CDR3 covers 13 residues. The V and J ends lost 1 base and 14 bases respectively, with 17 bases between them. Germline V lookup: CDR1 DFQATT, CDR2 SNEGSKA (reference sequence). The chain's CDR3 is CSARGRRNLGLFF. CDR3 bases: TGCAGTGCTAGAGGGCGGAGAAATCTTGGGCTGTTTTTT.

In its sample, this clonotype was seen a few times. The V and J genes are TRBV5-1 and TRBJ1-2; D ambiguous. CDR1 is SGHRS and CDR2 is YFSETQ in the germline V gene. V lost 1 base and J lost 2, with 9 bases in between. The CDR3 extends over 14 amino acids. CDR3 protein: CASSLRTPNYGYTF. CDR3 bases: TGCGCCAGCAGCTTGCGGACCCCGAACTATGGCTACACCTTC. Complete variable domain (other parts from reference TRBV5-1 and TRBJ1-2): KAGVTQTPRYLIKTRGQQVTLSCSPISGHRSVSWYQQTPGQGLQFLFEYFSETQRNKGNFPGRFSGRQFSNSRSEMNVSTLELGDSALYLCASSLRTPNYGYTFGSGTRLTVV.

The chain carries TRBV20-1 and TRBJ2-7; TRBD2 might be the D (5 bases). Germline V gene lookup returns CDR1 DFQATT and CDR2 SNEGSKA (reference sequence). This CDR3 comprises 15 residues. The DNA of the CDR3 is TGCAGCGTTGCCACCCGGGGAGCCCTTCTCTACGAGCAGTACTTC. It specifies CSVATRGALLYEQYF.

This clonotype showed up just once. The rearrangement links TRBV28 to TRBJ2-5, with 8 nucleotides matching TRBD1. Germline assignment: CDR1 MDHEN and CDR2 SYDVKM. This CDR3 contains 15 residues. Trimming removed 4 bases from V and 9 bases from J; junction bases left unmatched: 13. The CDR3, as DNA: TGTGCCAGCAGTTATGACAGGGGCCACAATCAGCCCCAGTACTTC. This gives the protein CASSYDRGHNQPQYF. The variable domain in full, completed from reference TRBV28 and TRBJ2-5, reads DVKVTQSSRYLVKRTGEKVFLECVQDMDHENMFWYRQDPGLGLRLIYFSYDVKMKEKGDIPEGYSVSREKKERFSLILESASTNQTSMYLCASSYDRGHNQPQYFGPGTRLLVL.

For this clonotype: A much larger clone lies a single base off, so this may be a read error. The J gene is TRBJ2-2, the V gene TRBV10-3; 9 bases fit TRBD2. Germline V gene lookup returns CDR1 ENHRY and CDR2 SYGVKD. The V gene end was trimmed by 4 bases and the J gene end by 4 bases; junction bases not matched to a gene: 4. This CDR3 comprises 15 residues. DNA for the CDR3: TGTGCCATCAGTGGTAGCGGGAGAGTCACCGGGGAGCTGTTTTTT. It codes for CAISGSGRVTGELFF.

This clonotype was seen many times. This chain connects TRBV7-2 to TRBJ1-1; weak D call: TRBD1 (5 bases). The germline V gene encodes CDR1 SGHTA and CDR2 FQGNSA. With 4 bases removed from V and 0 bases from J, the gap between germline ends came to 15 bases. The CDR3 sequence is 16 residues long. This chain's CDR3 is CASSSPWGGMNTEAFF. CDR3 nucleotides: TGTGCCAGCAGCTCCCCCTGGGGGGGAATGAACACTGAAGCTTTCTTT.

The rearrangement joins TRBV7-9 to TRBJ2-7; TRBD1 matches 9 bases. This CDR3 is 14 amino acids long. Germline V gives CDR1 SEHNR, CDR2 FQNEAQ (reference sequence). V lost 6 bases and J lost 6; bases outside the gene matches: 9. The CDR3 DNA reads as TGTGCCAGCAGTCCTGACAGGGGGGGCGGCGAGCAGTACTTC. Amino acid sequence: CASSPDRGGGEQYF.

This clonotype has just one count. The CDR3 does not end in the conserved phenylalanine or tryptophan, so this is likely a read error. The V and J genes are TRBV7-9 and TRBJ2-7; no definite D call. Trimming shortened V by 0 bases and J by 2 bases, and 2 bases separated the two germline ends. CDR1 is SEHNR, CDR2 FQNEAQ, per germline (reference sequence). The CDR3 has 12 residues. The DNA of the CDR3 is TGTGCCAGCAGCTTAGCGGCCTACGAGCAGTACCTC. Its protein is CASSLAAYEQYL.

The chain recombines TRBV11-1 with TRBJ1-5; 8 nucleotides align to TRBD1. With 9 bases clipped from V and 2 bases from J, the junction kept 15 bases outside the gene matches. Germline V gene lookup returns CDR1 SGHAT and CDR2 FQDESV (reference sequence). This CDR3 contains 17 residues. The CDR3 DNA follows: TGTGCCAGACCCGGGACAGGAGGGGGGATAGGCAATCAGCCCCAGCATTTT. Translated, it gives CARPGTGGGIGNQPQHF.

Remarks on this clonotype: Since no conserved phenylalanine or tryptophan closes the CDR3, a read error is the likely cause. Because the CDR3's place on the DNA is in doubt, the DNA is left out and the CDR3 is given as listed by TCRdb. The chain uses TRBV7-8 and TRBJ2-7; the D call of TRBD2 is as the table states it, not checked on the DNA. Ends included, the CDR3 has 11 residues. The germline V gene has CDR1 SGHVS and CDR2 FQNEAQ. CDR3 protein: CASSLGAGAGG.

This clonotype has a handful of counts. This rearrangement joins TRBV25-1 to TRBJ1-3, with 8 positions matching TRBD1. The CDR3 runs 15 residues. Trimming took 3 bases from V and 4 from J; bases not matched to a gene: 5. Germline V CDR1 and CDR2: MGHDK, SYGVNS. The CDR3 DNA reads as TGTGCCAGCAGTGACCCTCAGGGGGCAGGAAACACCATATATTTT. This gives the protein CASSDPQGAGNTIYF.

This clonotype was seen many times. The rearrangement uses TRBV14 and TRBJ1-1; no reliable D call. The germline gives CDR1 SGHDN, CDR2 FVKESK. The CDR3 length is 16 residues. V lost 1 base, J lost 3 bases, and 15 bases lay in between. The CDR3 spells CASSQVSSGSHTEAFF. In nucleotides, the CDR3 is TGTGCCAGCAGCCAAGTAAGTAGCGGGTCTCACACTGAAGCTTTCTTT.

The rearrangement joins TRBV10-3 to TRBJ1-2; no clear D. CDR1 is ENHRY, CDR2 SYGVKD, per germline. The CDR3 loop spans 11 amino acids. V shed 8 bases and J shed 8 bases, with 12 bases lying between them. The CDR3 bases are TGTGCCATCGGTTGGACTAGCGGCTACACCTTC. Amino acid sequence: CAIGWTSGYTF.

This clonotype was seen repeatedly, ten times or more. The rearrangement joins TRBV29-1 to TRBJ2-2; weak D call: TRBD2 (6 bases). V lost 0 bases and J 5 bases, leaving 7 bases between the germline ends. Germline assignment: CDR1 SQVTM and CDR2 ANQGSEA. CDR3 length: 13 residues. In nucleotides, the CDR3 is TGCAGCGTTGAAGAGGGGGGAACCGGGGAGCTGTTTTTT. Translation: CSVEEGGTGELFF.